The T cell receptor (beta chain) under discussion was sequenced for a study of blood T cell repertoires in COVID-19. Across the whole study: Whether acute or convalescent, the COVID-19 samples came from the United States, Italy and Spain.

The method was immunoSEQ multiplex PCR; TCRdb's version includes in-frame clones alone and lacks a portion of them. This sample has more than 250,000 clones; 70% to 90% occur once, and the top ten carry over 5%. In germline, CDR1 is LNHDA, CDR2 SQIVND (reference sequence). This CDR3 has 16 amino acids. J gave up 0 bases and V 5 bases, and 7 bases lay outside the gene matches. The TCR comes from a woman between 50 and 59 years old with COVID-19, enrolled during active disease. The V and J genes are TRBV19 and TRBJ1-5; 7 nucleotides align to TRBD1. The sample taken for sequencing was peripheral blood. This CDR3 reads CASSLQGVDSNQPQHF. DNA of the CDR3: TGTGCCAGTAGTCTTCAGGGGGTGGATAGCAATCAGCCCCAGCATTTT.